The 19 T cell receptor beta chains listed next were all sequenced from one sample in a study of cytomegalovirus exposure and HLA in healthy donors. Primers: 60 Vbeta forward and 13 Jbeta reverse. Some clones are missing from TCRdb's copy, which holds only in-frame ones; the method was immunoSEQ multiplex PCR. The sample has roughly 240,000 clones, roughly 81% seen once. The sample consisted of PBMCs. The receptor set was obtained from a girl aged 2-10 years in good health and CMV-seronegative.

V usage is TRBV6-1 and J usage is TRBJ2-7; TRBD1 is a possible D gene (5 bases). V was trimmed by 4 bases and J by 1 base, leaving 11 bases between them. CDR3 length equals 14 residues. Germline CDR1 MNHNS, CDR2 SASEGT. In nucleotides, the CDR3 is TGTGCCAGCAGTGGGGGCATAGGGTCCTACGAGCAGTACTTC. Its protein product is CASSGGIGSYEQYF.

The rearrangement links TRBV6-1 to TRBJ2-3; TRBD2 might be the D (5 bases). V was clipped by 6 bases and J by 1 base, with 5 bases between them. The germline V gene encodes CDR1 MNHNS and CDR2 SASEGT. The CDR3 consists of 12 residues. The CDR3 spells CASREGTDTQYF. The CDR3, as DNA: TGTGCCAGCAGGGAGGGCACAGATACGCAGTATTTT.

The chain links TRBV30 to TRBJ1-6; TRBD1 aligns across 7 bases. The CDR3 loop spans 14 amino acids. The germline CDR1 and CDR2 sequences are GTSNPN and SVGIG (reference sequence). J gave up 6 bases and V 2 bases, and 4 bases lay outside the gene matches. The CDR3 DNA reads as TGTGCCTGGAGTAATCAGGGGGTTAATTCACCCCTCCACTTT. It translates to CAWSNQGVNSPLHF. Full variable domain (rest looked up from reference TRBV30 and TRBJ1-6): SQTIHQWPATLVQPVGSPLSLECTVEGTSNPNLYWYRQAAGRGLQLLFYSVGIGQISSEVPQNLSASRPQDRQFILSSKKLLLSDSGFYLCAWSNQGVNSPLHFGNGTRLTVT.

This chain uses TRBV11-3 with TRBJ2-5, with 9 nucleotides matching TRBD1. The trim removed 5 bases at V and 3 bases at J, leaving 10 bases unmatched. The germline V gene has CDR1 SGHNT and CDR2 YENEEA. The CDR3 is 16 residues long. CDR3 DNA sequence: TGTGCCAGCAGCGCAGGACAGGGGTTGACAAAAGAGACCCAGTACTTC. This translates into CASSAGQGLTKETQYF.

The chain carries TRBV2 and TRBJ1-2; tentative D call: TRBD1 (5 bases). V was clipped by 3 bases and J by 4 bases, with 6 bases between them. Germline CDR1 is SNHLY and CDR2 is FYNNEI. The length of the CDR3 is 12 residues. CDR3 sequence: CASSEGGYGYTF. As DNA, the CDR3 is TGTGCCAGCAGTGAGGGGGGCTATGGCTACACCTTC.

This chain connects TRBV4-1 to TRBJ1-1; D gene uncertain. The CDR3 spans 15 residues. Germline V gene sequence: CDR1 MGHRA, CDR2 YSYEKL. V lost 1 base and J 6 bases, leaving 15 bases between the germline ends. CDR3 DNA sequence: TGCGCCAGCAGCCAAGGCGAGTCTAGGAGCTCTGAAGCTTTCTTT. This encodes CASSQGESRSSEAFF.

The V call is TRBV7-2, the J call TRBJ2-5; D is perhaps TRBD1 (5 bases). The V gene lost 5 bases and the J gene lost 1 base, with 5 bases spanning the gap. Germline CDR1 and CDR2: SGHTA and FQGNSA. The CDR3 totals 12 residues. CDR3 in amino acids: CASSQGQETQYF. CDR3 coding DNA: TGTGCCAGCAGCCAGGGCCAAGAGACCCAGTACTTC. Full variable domain (missing parts from reference TRBV7-2 and TRBJ2-5): GAGVSQSPSNKVTEKGKDVELRCDPISGHTALYWYRQSLGQGLEFLIYFQGNSAPDKSGLPSDRFSAERTGGSVSTLTIQRTQQEDSAVYLCASSQGQETQYFGPGTRLLVL.

The chain combines TRBV10-3 with TRBJ2-1; 9 positions agree with TRBD2. Germline loops: CDR1 ENHRY, CDR2 SYGVKD. CDR3 length equals 14 residues. Unmatched junction bases numbered 3, after V lost 5 bases and J lost 4 bases. CDR3 residues: CAISSGRRYNEQFF. CDR3 in DNA: TGTGCCATCAGTAGCGGGAGGAGGTACAATGAGCAGTTCTTC.

The chain joins TRBV6-4 to TRBJ1-2, with 7 bases matching TRBD1. Germline assignment: CDR1 MRHNA and CDR2 SNTAGT. CDR3 size: 13 residues. Losses at the gene ends were 6 bases for V and 8 bases for J; bases not matched to a gene: 9. CDR3 region: CASREDRVGGYTF. The CDR3 coding sequence is TGTGCCAGCAGAGAAGACAGGGTGGGAGGCTACACCTTC.

The gene calls are TRBV5-5 and TRBJ2-5; a possible D gene is TRBD2 (5 bases). Trimming cost V 4 bases and J 1 base, with 11 bases left between them. From germline, CDR1 is SGHKS and CDR2 YYEKEE (reference sequence). The CDR3 spans 14 residues. The CDR3 loop is CASSVLDFQETQYF. The CDR3 DNA is TGTGCCAGCAGCGTTTTGGACTTCCAAGAGACCCAGTACTTC. The entire variable domain, with the rest obtained from reference TRBV5-5 and TRBJ2-5, is as follows: DAGVTQSPTHLIKTRGQQVTLRCSPISGHKSVSWYQQVLGQGPQFIFQYYEKEERGRGNFPDRFSARQFPNYSSELNVNALLLGDSALYLCASSVLDFQETQYFGPGTRLLVL.

The rearrangement uses TRBV5-4 and TRBJ2-7; the D gene is possibly TRBD1 (6 bases). V lost 0 bases and J 4 bases, leaving 11 bases between the germline ends. The CDR3 is 14 residues long. Germline-derived CDR1 and CDR2 are SGHNT and YYREEE (reference sequence). This chain's CDR3 is CASSLGLTGYEQYF. The CDR3 region has the DNA TGTGCCAGCAGCTTGGGGCTCACAGGGTACGAGCAGTACTTC.

The rearrangement links TRBV27 to TRBJ2-5; 13 bases match TRBD2. The better agreement between TRBJ2-7 and the DNA end casts doubt on the J call. Germline loops: CDR1 MNHEY, CDR2 SMNVEV (reference sequence). The CDR3 sequence is 15 residues long. The CDR3, as DNA: TGTGCCAGCAGTCCAAGGACTAGCGGGGGTTACGAGCAGTACTTC. Protein: CASSPRTSGGYEQYF.

V and J are TRBV10-1 and TRBJ1-5, with 7 nucleotides matching TRBD1. CDR1 is WNHNN, CDR2 SYGVQD, per germline (reference sequence). The ends lost 4 bases at V and 4 bases at J; junction bases unmatched: 4. This CDR3 is 14 amino acids long. CDR3 sequence: CASSAGQANQPQHF. CDR3 nucleotide sequence: TGCGCCAGCAGTGCCGGACAGGCGAATCAGCCCCAGCATTTT.

The J gene is TRBJ2-1, the V gene TRBV5-1, with a possible D match to TRBD1 (6 bases). The CDR3 covers 15 residues. V lost 2 bases and J 3 bases, leaving 12 bases between the germline ends. Germline assignment: CDR1 SGHRS and CDR2 YFSETQ. In DNA form, the CDR3 reads TGCGCCAGCAGCTTACACGGGACAAGCTACAATGAGCAGTTCTTC. Translated: CASSLHGTSYNEQFF. Together with reference TRBV5-1 and TRBJ2-1, the CDR3 gives the full variable domain: KAGVTQTPRYLIKTRGQQVTLSCSPISGHRSVSWYQQTPGQGLQFLFEYFSETQRNKGNFPGRFSGRQFSNSRSEMNVSTLELGDSALYLCASSLHGTSYNEQFFGPGTRLTVL.

The V and J genes are TRBV30 and TRBJ2-7; 7 bases align to TRBD2. Germline values: CDR1 GTSNPN, CDR2 SVGIG (reference sequence). V lost 8 bases to trimming and J lost 2 bases; unmatched junction nucleotides: 12. The CDR3 covers 14 residues. CDR3: CAGIPAGVTYEQYF. CDR3 bases: TGTGCCGGCATCCCTGCGGGAGTTACCTACGAGCAGTACTTC.

The genes are TRBV7-3 and TRBJ1-2; possible D gene TRBD1, 5 bases. With 2 bases removed from V and 0 bases from J, the gap between germline ends came to 10 bases. Germline V lookup: CDR1 SGHTA, CDR2 FQGTGA. This CDR3 has 15 residues. In DNA, the CDR3 is TGTGCCAGCAGCTTAGTGGGGGGGACTAACTATGGCTACACCTTC. Amino acids: CASSLVGGTNYGYTF.

For this clone: Germline and junction disagree at one end, which may indicate a read error. The chain employs TRBV5-1 and TRBJ2-5; D is undetermined. The CDR3 runs 12 residues. Germline lookup yields CDR1 SGHRS and CDR2 YFSETQ. Here the CDR3 reads CAGSFTEETQYF. The CDR3 nucleotides are TGCGCCGGCAGCTTTACGGAAGAGACCCAGTACTTC.

The rearrangement joins TRBV5-1 to TRBJ1-2; tentative D call: TRBD1 (6 bases). Trimming cost V 2 bases and J 6 bases, with 17 bases left between them. This CDR3 region has 15 residues. CDR1 and CDR2 from the germline V gene are SGHRS and YFSETQ. The CDR3 spells CASSFTHRQVNGYTF. CDR3 nucleotide sequence: TGCGCCAGCAGCTTTACCCACAGACAGGTCAATGGCTACACCTTC.

This clone was recorded once. The chain joins TRBV28 to TRBJ2-1, with D possibly TRBD1 on 6 matching bases. V gave up 10 bases and J gave up 1 base, with 11 bases separating them. In germline, CDR1 is MDHEN, CDR2 SYDVKM. CDR3 size: 13 residues. CDR3 region: CATQQGSYNEQFF. The CDR3 DNA reads as TGTGCCACCCAACAGGGATCCTACAATGAGCAGTTCTTC.